This T cell receptor beta chain was identified during a study of regulatory T cells in long-lasting Graves disease. As for time point: newly diagnosed GD, antithyroid drugs for less than 3 months. Following extraction of RNA from PBMCs, that RNA was used to make the TCR library. This clonotype came up many times. Relying on iRepertoire HTBI primers and Arm-PCR of CDR3 regions, the team built TCR beta libraries. A single record per CDR3 protein comes from TCRdb applying MiXCR to the multiplex PCR reads. The repertoire includes 450,000 to 500,000 distinct CDR3 sequences, under 20% of them detected once, and 9% to 15% sits in the top ten. The same sample was also used in a study of T cells in Graves' hyperthyroidism and ophthalmopathy.

The starting material was peripheral blood mononuclear cells (PBMCs), obtained at new diagnosis, from a patient treated with antithyroid drugs. This TCR came from a middle-aged man with Graves disease.

The DNA of the CDR3 is TGTGCCAGCAGTTACTGGCTAGCGGGAGGTGGGGAGCAGTACTTC. This translates into CASSYWLAGGGEQYF. This chain links TRBV6-5 with TRBJ2-7, with TRBD2 identical over 11 bases. Germline V gene lookup returns CDR1 MNHEY and CDR2 SVGAGI. The CDR3 covers 15 residues. V shed 1 base and J 7 bases; nucleotides not matched to a gene: 6.